What follows are 27 T cell receptor beta chains derived from one specimen sequenced in a study of T cell responses to AZD1222 COVID-19 vaccine. Only in-frame clones appear in the TCRdb table, and some are missing; sequencing was by immunoSEQ multiplex PCR. Of some 130,000 clones in the sample, just over 85% were seen once. The specimen was peripheral blood, collected on day 0 of AZD1222 vaccination. These receptors came from an adult in good health.

The chain is built from TRBV7-8 and TRBJ1-2; TRBD1 aligns across 8 bases. Germline CDR1 SGHVS, CDR2 FQNEAQ. Trimming took 1 base from V and 5 from J; bases not matched to a gene: 3. This CDR3 region has 14 residues. The CDR3 protein is CASSLGDRRYGYTF. DNA of the CDR3: TGTGCCAGCAGCTTAGGGGACAGGCGGTATGGCTACACCTTC.

The chain joins TRBV14 to TRBJ2-2; D unresolved. Germline CDR1 SGHDN, CDR2 FVKESK. This CDR3 is 16 amino acids long. V was clipped by 2 bases and J by 1 base, with 11 bases between them. The DNA of the CDR3 is TGTGCCAGCAGCCAAAAATCTCTGATGAACACCGGGGAGCTGTTTTTT. This translates into CASSQKSLMNTGELFF.

V and J are TRBV6-5 and TRBJ1-1; 11 positions match TRBD1. V dropped 4 bases and J dropped 0; count of bases not matched to a gene: 4. Per the germline V gene, CDR1 is MNHEY and CDR2 is SVGAGI. CDR3 length equals 16 residues. The DNA for the CDR3 is TGTGCCAGCAGTTTCTGGACAGGGGGCTTGAACACTGAAGCTTTCTTT. It specifies CASSFWTGGLNTEAFF.

V and J are TRBV7-2 and TRBJ2-3, with D perhaps TRBD2 (5 bases). This CDR3 is built from 14 residues. Germline-derived CDR1 and CDR2 are SGHTA and FQGNSA. Trimming shortened V by 3 bases and J by 0 bases, and 7 bases separated the two germline ends. The CDR3 DNA sequence: TGTGCCAGCAGCTTGGCTAGCAGCACAGATACGCAGTATTTT. Protein: CASSLASSTDTQYF.

The chain recombines TRBV9 with TRBJ2-2; D call uncertain. CDR1 is SGDLS, CDR2 YYNGEE, per germline. The V gene lost 4 bases and the J gene lost 6 bases, with 13 bases spanning the gap. The CDR3 runs to 14 residues. The CDR3, as DNA: TGTGCCAGCAGCTCCCCCATTGGGTCCGGGGAGCTGTTTTTT. This codes for CASSSPIGSGELFF.

This clone is a singleton in its sample. In DNA form, the CDR3 reads TGCGCCAGCAGCTTGTACGGCTCCTCTGGAAACACCATATATTTT. This translates into CASSLYGSSGNTIYF. The chain has TRBV5-1 and TRBJ1-3; D is ambiguous. The CDR3 spans 15 residues. V was trimmed by 1 base and J by 0 bases, leaving 8 bases between them. Germline loops: CDR1 SGHRS, CDR2 YFSETQ.

This chain joins TRBV6-5 and TRBJ1-6; D not certain. Trimming pared 11 bases from V and 3 bases from J, leaving 14 bases between. The CDR3 consists of 14 residues. Germline CDR1 is MNHEY and CDR2 is SVGAGI. The CDR3 is CASRTLGYNSPLHF. CDR3 nucleotides: TGTGCCTCTCGGACGTTGGGCTATAATTCACCCCTCCACTTT.

This chain joins TRBV5-6 and TRBJ1-1; 10 bases line up with TRBD1. The CDR3 spans 15 residues. Germline V CDR1 and CDR2: SGHDT, YYEEEE. V gave up 0 bases and J gave up 2 bases; unmatched junction bases: 1. The DNA of the CDR3 is TGTGCCAGCAGCTTGGGGGACAGGGGAAACACTGAAGCTTTCTTT. Its protein is CASSLGDRGNTEAFF.

The V and J genes are TRBV21-1 and TRBJ1-5; the table's D call TRBD1 went unverified against the DNA. TRBV21-1 is a known pseudogene. The CDR3 spans 18 residues. The CDR3 sequence is CASSKAGQGAISNQPQHF. CDR3 bases: TGTGCCAGCAGCAAAGCCGGACAGGGGGCGATCAGCAATCAGCCCCAGCATTTT.

A note on this clone: Other DNA sequences within the sample encode an identical CDR3. The CDR3 sequence: CASSLGTGYQPQHF. The CDR3 DNA reads as TGTGCCAGCAGTTTGGGTACAGGGTATCAGCCCCAGCATTTT. V gene TRBV28 combines with J gene TRBJ1-5, with a tentative D call TRBD1 (6 bases). Trimming shortened V by 3 bases and J by 5 bases, and 11 bases separated the two germline ends. The CDR3 is 14 amino acids. CDR1 is MDHEN, CDR2 SYDVKM, per germline.

The rearrangement joins TRBV6-2 or TRBV6-3 to TRBJ1-1; D perhaps matches TRBD1 (6 bases). The CDR3 extends over 12 amino acids. Germline lookup yields CDR1 MNHEY and CDR2 SVGEGT. The ends were cut back, 5 bases at V and 11 bases at J, with 15 bases in the middle. This CDR3 reads CASSGDRTNAFF. Here the CDR3 DNA reads TGTGCCAGCAGTGGCGACAGGACGAACGCTTTCTTT.

The chain carries TRBV7-5 and TRBJ1-3; whether TRBD1, the table's D call, matches the DNA was not checked. TRBV7-5 represents a pseudogene. The CDR3 has 16 residues. CDR3 loop: CARTPLQGPQGNTIYF. The CDR3 nucleotides are TGTGCCAGAACCCCATTACAGGGGCCGCAAGGAAACACCATATATTTT.

The J gene is TRBJ1-2, the V gene TRBV7-2; D gene ambiguous. Germline V gene lookup returns CDR1 SGHTA and CDR2 FQGNSA. Trimming took 0 bases from V and 8 from J, leaving 10 bases between them. This CDR3 has 13 residues. The CDR3 here is CASSLAAIGGYTF. The CDR3 nucleotides read TGTGCCAGCAGCTTAGCAGCAATTGGGGGCTACACCTTC.

The J gene is TRBJ2-5, the V gene TRBV7-2, with D unclear. The V and J ends lost 4 bases and 5 bases respectively, with 11 bases between them. The CDR3 length is 13 residues. The germline V gene encodes CDR1 SGHTA and CDR2 FQGNSA. The DNA of the CDR3 is TGTGCCAGCAGCTCCCAAGTTTCCGAGACCCAGTACTTC. This sequence encodes CASSSQVSETQYF.

This clone was counted a few times. The CDR3 bases are TGTGCCAGCAGCTTGGTACCGGGTAGCAATCAGCCCCAGCATTTT. It encodes CASSLVPGSNQPQHF. This chain joins TRBV5-8 and TRBJ1-5; D remains unclear. Trimming cost V 0 bases and J 0 bases, with 7 bases left between them. Per the germline V gene, CDR1 is SGHTS and CDR2 is YDEGEE. This CDR3 spans 15 amino acids.

The V gene is TRBV18, the J gene TRBJ2-5; perhaps TRBD1 as D (6 bases). The germline V gene encodes CDR1 KGHSH and CDR2 LQKENI. The CDR3 runs to 14 residues. Trimming shortened V by 3 bases and J by 4 bases, and 12 bases separated the two germline ends. The CDR3 region has the DNA TGTGCCAGCTCACCGACAGGACGAGTAGAGACCCAGTACTTC. As protein: CASSPTGRVETQYF.

The chain links TRBV7-2 to TRBJ1-2; 11 bases agree with TRBD1. CDR3 length: 15 residues. CDR1 is SGHTA and CDR2 is FQGNSA in the germline V gene. Germline trimming cut 4 bases from V and 5 bases from J; bases unmatched to any gene: 6. CDR3 in amino acids: CASSSPGQGGYGYTF. The CDR3 DNA reads TGTGCCAGCAGCTCGCCGGGACAGGGGGGTTATGGCTACACCTTC.

The V call is TRBV4-1, the J call TRBJ1-6; D is perhaps TRBD1 (5 bases). CDR1 and CDR2 from the germline V gene are MGHRA and YSYEKL. This CDR3 has 15 amino acids. The V end lost 0 bases, the J end lost 10 bases, and 13 bases lay between the germline ends. The CDR3 here is CASSQDRQGPSPLHF. In DNA, the CDR3 is TGCGCCAGCAGCCAAGATCGGCAGGGCCCCTCACCCCTCCACTTT.

The V gene is TRBV19, the J gene TRBJ2-7, with D possibly matching TRBD2 (6 bases). The V gene lost 0 bases and the J gene lost 1 base, with 10 bases spanning the gap. Germline CDR1 LNHDA, CDR2 SQIVND (reference sequence). There are 15 residues in the CDR3. The CDR3 is CASSIEGGRSYEQYF. CDR3 nucleotides: TGTGCCAGTAGTATAGAGGGGGGACGTTCCTACGAGCAGTACTTC.

The rearrangement joins TRBV27 to TRBJ1-4, with 7 bases identical to TRBD1. The CDR3 contains 15 residues. Germline V gene sequence: CDR1 MNHEY, CDR2 SMNVEV (reference sequence). V dropped 6 bases and J dropped 7; count of bases not matched to a gene: 11. For the CDR3, the DNA is TGTGCCAGCAGCCTCCTGGCAGGGGGTGTTGAAAAACTGTTTTTT. Translation: CASSLLAGGVEKLFF.

This clone was counted between two and nine times. This sequence joins TRBV10-3 and TRBJ2-7, with TRBD2 matching 8 bases. V gave up 10 bases and J gave up 5 bases; unmatched junction bases: 4. Germline-derived CDR1 and CDR2 are ENHRY and SYGVKD. This CDR3 is built from 11 residues. The CDR3 region has the DNA TGTGCCACCCGGGAGGGCCACGAGCAGTACTTC. As protein: CATREGHEQYF.

The chain recombines TRBV28 with TRBJ1-6; D is possibly TRBD1 (5 bases). Germline V gives CDR1 MDHEN, CDR2 SYDVKM. The CDR3 contains 12 residues. The CDR3 DNA is TGTGCTGTACAGGAACCCAATTCACCCCTCCACTTT. It specifies CAVQEPNSPLHF.

This clone turned up a few times. The chain carries TRBV7-8 and TRBJ1-2; possibly TRBD1 for D (5 bases). This CDR3 region has 13 residues. Germline lookup yields CDR1 SGHVS and CDR2 FQNEAQ. The V and J ends lost 0 bases and 14 bases respectively, with 16 bases between them. DNA for the CDR3: TGTGCCAGCAGCTTAGCTTTTTTGGGGGATTTTACCTTC. Translated: CASSLAFLGDFTF.

J is TRBJ2-1 and V is TRBV6-5, with D possibly called TRBD1 or TRBD2 (5 bases each). V shed 4 bases and J shed 2 bases, with 12 bases lying between them. This CDR3 has 15 amino acids. Germline V gene lookup returns CDR1 MNHEY and CDR2 SVGAGI. The CDR3 nucleotides read TGTGCCAGCAGTTTAGGGACGGTAGCCTACAATGAGCAGTTCTTC. Its protein is CASSLGTVAYNEQFF.

V usage is TRBV5-6 and J usage is TRBJ1-6; D gene unclear. The ends were cut back, 3 bases at V and 6 bases at J, with 10 bases in the middle. CDR1 and CDR2 (germline): SGHDT, YYEEEE. There are 14 residues in the CDR3. CDR3 sequence (DNA): TGTGCCAGCAGCTACCTACGATCTAATTCACCCCTCCACTTT. As protein: CASSYLRSNSPLHF.

This clone was seen a handful of times. This sequence joins TRBV5-5 and TRBJ2-7; no clear D gene. V was cut by 0 bases and J by 6 bases, with 10 bases left in between. Germline V CDR1 and CDR2: SGHKS, YYEKEE (reference sequence). This CDR3 has 13 amino acids. The CDR3 DNA follows: TGTGCCAGCAGCTTGGAGGCAGCACTCGAGCAGTACTTC. Its translation is CASSLEAALEQYF.

The gene calls are TRBV5-6 and TRBJ2-2, with a weak D call TRBD1 (5 bases). The CDR3 has 16 residues. The V and J ends lost 2 bases and 2 bases respectively, with 13 bases between them. Germline V gene data show CDR1 as SGHDT and CDR2 as YYEEEE. As DNA, the CDR3 is TGTGCCAGCAGCTTCATCGCAGGGATAAACACCGGGGAGCTGTTTTTT. Residues: CASSFIAGINTGELFF.